One and the same sample provided the 31 T cell receptor beta chains below, sequenced in a study of monozygotic twins with inflammatory bowel disease. Each CDR3 protein gets one entry in TCRdb, which reprocessed the 5' RACE reads and gives no DNA. The repertoire table contains over 200,000 distinct CDR3 sequences. What was sequenced was blood. The source is a human donor with ulcerative colitis or Crohn's disease, or a healthy co-twin of an affected twin (not recorded which).

CDR3 sequence: CASSLESYEQYF. The chain employs TRBV5-6 and TRBJ2-7. In germline, CDR1 is SGHDT, CDR2 YYEEEE. The CDR3 loop spans 12 amino acids.

The V and J genes are TRBV20-1 and TRBJ2-3. The germline CDR1 and CDR2 sequences are DFQATT and SNEGSKA (reference sequence). This CDR3 spans 14 amino acids. The CDR3 loop is CSARNPKLGMEQYF.

The genes are TRBV10-3 and TRBJ1-1. The CDR3 spans 12 residues. Germline CDR1 and CDR2: ENHRY and SYGVKD. CDR3 residues: CAISDRNLEAFF.

This chain connects TRBV4-1 to TRBJ2-1; the D gene TCRdb calls, TRBD2, cannot be checked with no DNA. The CDR3 is 15 residues long. CDR1 and CDR2 from the germline V gene are MGHRA and YSYEKL. CDR3 in amino acids: CASSQIAGVYNEQFF.

The rearrangement uses TRBV5-1 and TRBJ1-2; the D call of TRBD1 rests on TCRdb alone, since no DNA is present to check it. The CDR3 is 15 residues long. Germline CDR1 is SGHRS and CDR2 is YFSETQ. CDR3 sequence reads: CASSQPGQANYGYTF.

This rearrangement joins TRBV5-5 to TRBJ2-7; TCRdb returns TRBD1, unconfirmable since there is no DNA. The CDR3 is 14 amino acids. From germline, CDR1 is SGHKS and CDR2 YYEKEE (reference sequence). The CDR3: CASSFQQGAYEQYF.

The rearrangement links TRBV4-3 to TRBJ1-1. Germline-derived CDR1 and CDR2 are LGHNA and YSLEER. The CDR3 sequence is 15 residues long. This CDR3 is CASSQGQFMNTEAFF.

The chain employs TRBV18 and TRBJ1-2. This CDR3 comprises 11 residues. Germline V gene sequence: CDR1 KGHSH, CDR2 LQKENI. The CDR3 sequence: CASSPADGYTF.

V is TRBV29-1 and J is TRBJ2-7; TCRdb's D call of TRBD1 is untestable without DNA. Germline loops: CDR1 SQVTM, CDR2 ANQGSEA. This CDR3 spans 12 amino acids. CDR3 sequence reads: CSGGEQGTEQYF.

The chain has TRBV29-1 and TRBJ2-7; TCRdb indicates TRBD1, and absent DNA this call remains unverified. There are 11 residues in the CDR3. CDR1 and CDR2 from the germline V gene are SQVTM and ANQGSEA. The CDR3 loop reads CSVTTGREQYF.

The genes are TRBV3-1 and TRBJ2-1; checking the TCRdb D call of TRBD1 is not possible without DNA. Per germline, CDR1 LGHDT and CDR2 YNNKEL (reference sequence). The CDR3 contains 18 residues. The CDR3 spells CASSQDRNGGESYNEQFF.

The chain links TRBV12-3 or TRBV12-4 to TRBJ2-4; TCRdb's assignment of TRBD2 cannot be checked, as there is no DNA. This CDR3 comprises 14 residues. The CDR3 here is CASSLEAGGYTQYF.

V gene TRBV18 combines with J gene TRBJ1-3. The CDR3 extends over 13 amino acids. Germline CDR1 is KGHSH and CDR2 is LQKENI. CDR3 protein: CASSASDGDTIYF.

This CDR3 reads CSVDSPPGRADTQYF. The rearrangement joins TRBV29-1 to TRBJ2-3; TCRdb proposes TRBD1, but this gene call is untestable without DNA. The CDR3 spans 15 residues. CDR1 is SQVTM and CDR2 is ANQGSEA in the germline V gene.

This chain uses TRBV30 with TRBJ1-1. The CDR3 has 14 residues. The germline CDR1 and CDR2 sequences are GTSNPN and SVGIG (reference sequence). CDR3 loop: CAWSIGGSNTEAFF.

The chain is built from TRBV30 and TRBJ1-3; absent DNA, TCRdb's TRBD1 call cannot be checked. The CDR3 loop spans 18 amino acids. In germline, CDR1 is GTSNPN, CDR2 SVGIG (reference sequence). The CDR3 loop is CAWSRPGTGSMRGNTIYF.

The V gene is TRBV4-2, the J gene TRBJ1-2; TCRdb's D call, TRBD1, is unchecked because there is no DNA. Germline CDR1 reads LGHNA; CDR2 reads YNFKEQ. The CDR3 length is 15 residues. CDR3 region: CASSQDLTVRYGYTF.

The chain joins TRBV6-5 to TRBJ2-7; the TRBD1 assignment by TCRdb is unverifiable without DNA. The CDR3 has 18 residues. CDR1 is MNHEY, CDR2 SVGAGI, per germline. This CDR3 reads CASSSGFVLPGSSYEQYF.

This chain links TRBV30 with TRBJ2-2. Germline-derived CDR1 and CDR2 are GTSNPN and SVGIG (reference sequence). This CDR3 contains 14 residues. The CDR3 is CAWSLTVNTGELFF.

The chain couples TRBV6-5 to TRBJ2-2; TCRdb gives TRBD1 as the D gene, but with no DNA this cannot be confirmed. CDR1 is MNHEY and CDR2 is SVGAGI in the germline V gene. The CDR3 is 16 residues long. The CDR3 region is CASSYFDRLNTGELFF.

The rearrangement links TRBV12-3 or TRBV12-4 to TRBJ2-7; the D call from TCRdb, TRBD2, cannot be confirmed without DNA. The CDR3 covers 14 residues. CDR3 region: CASTGGPMSYEQYF.

The V call is TRBV12-3 or TRBV12-4, the J call TRBJ1-3. CDR3 length equals 15 residues. The CDR3 reads CASSPSRDFGNTIYF.

This chain joins TRBV6-1 and TRBJ1-5. Germline V gene data show CDR1 as MNHNS and CDR2 as SASEGT. The CDR3 is made up of 15 amino acids. Here the CDR3 reads CASSEAAGYGQPQHF.

This chain connects TRBV5-1 to TRBJ1-1; TCRdb picks TRBD1, but there is no DNA to check that call. The CDR3 consists of 11 residues. Germline loops: CDR1 SGHRS, CDR2 YFSETQ. The chain's CDR3 is CASNTGNEAFF.

V and J are TRBV20-1 and TRBJ2-3; TCRdb selects TRBD2, and the lack of DNA leaves this call unchecked. The CDR3 length is 13 residues. The germline CDR1 and CDR2 sequences are DFQATT and SNEGSKA (reference sequence). The CDR3 sequence: CSAPLPVGDTQYF.

CDR3 amino acids: CASRPPGEAFF. The chain combines TRBV12-3 or TRBV12-4 with TRBJ1-1; TCRdb outputs TRBD1, but without DNA this stays unchecked. There are 11 residues in the CDR3.

The chain recombines TRBV21-1 with TRBJ2-1; TCRdb picks TRBD1, but there is no DNA to check that call. TRBV21-1 is shown as a pseudogene. The CDR3 sequence is 11 residues long. Here the CDR3 reads CASGRGDEQFF.

This sequence joins TRBV18 and TRBJ2-1; the D call of TRBD1 rests on TCRdb alone, since no DNA is present to check it. Germline V lookup: CDR1 KGHSH, CDR2 LQKENI. The CDR3 is 14 amino acids. The CDR3 reads CASSRTVADNEQFF.

The gene calls are TRBV7-9 and TRBJ2-1. Germline loops: CDR1 SEHNR, CDR2 FQNEAQ (reference sequence). This CDR3 is built from 15 residues. The CDR3 sequence is CASSSLPGRDNEQFF.

CDR3 sequence reads: CASSEGLAGNNEQFF. V is TRBV10-2 and J is TRBJ2-1; the TCRdb call, TRBD2, lacks DNA for checking. The CDR3 is made up of 15 amino acids. The V gene's germline CDR1 is WSHSY and CDR2 SAAADI.

The chain recombines TRBV6-1 with TRBJ1-2. The CDR3 totals 15 residues. Germline V gene lookup returns CDR1 MNHNS and CDR2 SASEGT. The CDR3 loop reads CASTSRTAANYGYTF.